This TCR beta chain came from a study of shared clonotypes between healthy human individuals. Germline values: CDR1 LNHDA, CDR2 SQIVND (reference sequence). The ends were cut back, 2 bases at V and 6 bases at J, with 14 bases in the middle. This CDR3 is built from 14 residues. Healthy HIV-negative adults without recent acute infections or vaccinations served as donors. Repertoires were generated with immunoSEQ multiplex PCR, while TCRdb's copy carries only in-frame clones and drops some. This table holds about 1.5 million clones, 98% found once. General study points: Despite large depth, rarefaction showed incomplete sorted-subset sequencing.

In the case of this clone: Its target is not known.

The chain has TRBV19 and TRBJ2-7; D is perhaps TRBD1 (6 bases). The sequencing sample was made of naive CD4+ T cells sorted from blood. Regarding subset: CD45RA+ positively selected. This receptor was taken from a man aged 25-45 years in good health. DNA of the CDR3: TGTGCCAGTAGTATAAACAACAGGGCACTCGAGCAGTACTTC. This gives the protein CASSINNRALEQYF. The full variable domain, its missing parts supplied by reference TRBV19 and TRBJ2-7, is DGGITQSPKYLFRKEGQNVTLSCEQNLNHDAMYWYRQDPGQGLRLIYYSQIVNDFQKGDIAEGYSVSREKKESFPLTVTSAQKNPTAFYLCASSINNRALEQYFGPGTRLTVT.